This T cell receptor beta chain was found in a study of cytomegalovirus exposure and HLA in healthy donors. On the study more broadly: Early released data had about 85 million unique TCRs, all coming from HLA-typed donors.

The CDR3 has 16 amino acids. CDR1 and CDR2 (germline): SEHNR, FQNEAQ (reference sequence). Trimming cost V 5 bases and J 1 base, with 18 bases left between them. In the PCR, 60 Vbeta and 13 Jbeta primers were used. The protocol was immunoSEQ multiplex PCR, while the TCRdb copy is restricted to in-frame clones and leaves out a portion. The sample contains around 200,000 clones, around three quarters of which appear only once. General observations from the study: Available immune exposure information was restricted to CMV serostatus only.

Only a few counts were recorded for this clone. Its specificity is unknown. The chain recombines TRBV7-9 with TRBJ2-7, with TRBD2 as a possible D gene (6 bases). The sequenced material came from PBMCs. The receptor was derived from a young woman in good health and CMV-seronegative. The CDR3 sequence: CASSVKPGTASYEQYF. CDR3 sequence (DNA): TGTGCCAGCAGCGTCAAACCGGGGACTGCTTCCTACGAGCAGTACTTC.